These 21 T cell receptor beta chains were sequenced from one sample in a study of blood T cell repertoires in COVID-19. The table came from immunoSEQ multiplex PCR; TCRdb's copy has only in-frame clones and leaves some out. The table has 200,000 to 300,000 clones, roughly 80% seen once. Specimen: peripheral blood. These TCRs come from a woman of 80 years or more with acute or convalescent COVID-19.

The chain is built from TRBV6-2 or TRBV6-3 and TRBJ1-5; D gene uncertain. The CDR3 spans 13 residues. The V gene's germline CDR1 is MNHEY and CDR2 SVGEGT. V was trimmed by 6 bases and J by 4 bases, leaving 10 bases between them. CDR3 loop: CASSRRGNQPQHF. CDR3 sequence (DNA): TGTGCCAGCAGCCGTCGAGGGAATCAGCCCCAGCATTTT.

Only a few counts were recorded for this clone. V gene TRBV4-1 combines with J gene TRBJ2-7, with 7 positions matching TRBD1. The V gene end was trimmed by 2 bases and the J gene end by 0 bases; junction bases not matched to a gene: 7. The CDR3 totals 16 residues. Germline V gene sequence: CDR1 MGHRA, CDR2 YSYEKL. The CDR3 DNA reads TGCGCCAGCAGCCAAAGGGACAGCCAACCCTCCTACGAGCAGTACTTC. Residues: CASSQRDSQPSYEQYF.

The genes are TRBV12-3 or TRBV12-4 and TRBJ2-3; D remains unclear. Trimming stripped 1 base from V and 3 bases from J, with 5 bases between. The CDR3 has 13 residues. The CDR3 loop is CASSLVRTDTQYF. CDR3 sequence (DNA): TGTGCCAGCAGTTTAGTGAGGACAGATACGCAGTATTTT.

The count of this clone is one. The V call is TRBV28, the J call TRBJ1-3; no clear D gene. Between the trimmed V and J ends, which lost 9 bases and 1 base, there was a span of 10 bases. Germline V CDR1 and CDR2: MDHEN, SYDVKM. The CDR3 covers 13 residues. The CDR3: CASLRWSGNTIYF. CDR3 DNA: TGTGCCAGTCTACGGTGGTCTGGAAACACCATATATTTT.

Concerning this clone itself: At one boundary the junction diverges from the germline segment, which might be a read error. The genes are TRBV9 and TRBJ2-7, with TRBD2 matching over 13 bases. The CDR3 spans 14 residues. Looked up from germline, CDR1 is SGDLS and CDR2 is YYNGEE. CDR3: CASSVATSGGARHF. CDR3 DNA sequence: TGTGCCAGCAGCGTAGCAACTAGCGGGGGGGCAAGGCACTTC.

The CDR3 is CATHQPGEGTQYF. In nucleotides, the CDR3 is TGTGCCACCCACCAACCCGGGGAAGGGACTCAGTACTTC. The chain recombines TRBV19 with TRBJ2-5; maybe TRBD2 (6 bases). Germline-derived CDR1 and CDR2 are LNHDA and SQIVND (reference sequence). Trimming took off 10 bases at V and 11 bases at J, with 23 bases between the two ends. The CDR3 sequence is 13 residues long.

The CDR3 DNA reads TGTGCCAGCAGCAGACAGTCGAGCACTGAAGCTTTCTTT. The encoded protein is CASSRQSSTEAFF. The V gene is TRBV12-3 or TRBV12-4, the J gene TRBJ1-1; D is perhaps TRBD1 (5 bases). The CDR3 contains 13 residues. V lost 6 bases and J 4 bases, leaving 12 bases between the germline ends.

The CDR3 bases are TGTGCCAGCAGTGAAGGGACAGGGAACATTCAGTACTTC. This translates into CASSEGTGNIQYF. The genes are TRBV2 and TRBJ2-4; 8 nucleotides match TRBD1. The CDR3 is 13 residues long. The germline CDR1 and CDR2 sequences are SNHLY and FYNNEI. The J segment lost 7 bases and the V segment lost 1 base, leaving 0 bases of the junction unmatched.

The chain combines TRBV19 with TRBJ1-4; D is perhaps TRBD1 (6 bases). Germline-derived CDR1 and CDR2 are LNHDA and SQIVND (reference sequence). V gave up 6 bases and J gave up 2 bases, with 10 bases separating them. This CDR3 spans 14 amino acids. Here the CDR3 DNA reads TGTGCCAGTAGAAGAGGACAGACTAATGAAAAACTGTTTTTT. Encoded protein: CASRRGQTNEKLFF.

The chain joins TRBV5-1 to TRBJ1-1, with D tentatively TRBD1 (5 bases). CDR1 is SGHRS, CDR2 YFSETQ, per germline. With 4 bases removed from V and 4 bases from J, the gap between germline ends came to 11 bases. The CDR3 extends over 13 amino acids. CDR3 coding DNA: TGCGCCAGCAGCCCCGGAGGGGCCACTGAAGCTTTCTTT. Amino acids: CASSPGGATEAFF.

This rearrangement joins TRBV19 to TRBJ1-5, with a possible D match to TRBD1 (6 bases). The CDR3 length is 15 residues. The ends were cut back, 6 bases at V and 5 bases at J, with 17 bases in the middle. Germline assignment: CDR1 LNHDA and CDR2 SQIVND (reference sequence). The CDR3 nucleotides are TGTGCCAGTAGCCTCCCGAGGGGGTGGGATCAGCCCCAGCATTTT. Amino acid sequence: CASSLPRGWDQPQHF.

V is TRBV5-1 and J is TRBJ2-5, with a weak D call TRBD1 (6 bases). The CDR3 runs 14 residues. Per germline, CDR1 SGHRS and CDR2 YFSETQ. V was clipped by 4 bases and J by 0 bases, with 10 bases between them. CDR3 loop: CASSPTGYQETQYF. Here the CDR3 DNA reads TGCGCCAGCAGCCCGACAGGATACCAAGAGACCCAGTACTTC.

The J gene is TRBJ1-1, the V gene TRBV2; possibly TRBD1 for D (6 bases). The length of the CDR3 is 16 residues. The V end was cut by 2 bases, the J end by 5 bases, with 18 bases between. The V gene's germline CDR1 is SNHLY and CDR2 FYNNEI. The DNA for the CDR3 is TGTGCCAGCAGTGAAATGGGCAGGGGATCGAGAACTGAAGCTTTCTTT. Translated: CASSEMGRGSRTEAFF.

The chain links TRBV11-3 to TRBJ2-5; tentative D call: TRBD1 (5 bases). Germline CDR1 and CDR2: SGHNT and YENEEA. CDR3 length: 13 amino acids. V shed 3 bases and J shed 7 bases, with 12 bases lying between them. In DNA, the CDR3 is TGTGCCAGCAGCTTCGGACCTCAGGGGACCCAGTACTTC. This translates into CASSFGPQGTQYF.

The chain uses TRBV3-1 (or the pseudogene TRBV3-2) and TRBJ1-2; the D is unclear. The CDR3 loop spans 14 amino acids. Trimming removed 2 bases at V and 3 bases at J, with 10 bases between. In germline, CDR1 is LGHDT, CDR2 YNNKEL (reference sequence). The CDR3 region has the DNA TGTGCCAGCAGCCAACTCCGGGAACACTATGGCTACACCTTC. It yields the protein CASSQLREHYGYTF.

The chain couples TRBV20-1 to TRBJ2-3, with TRBD1 matching over 7 bases. V lost 3 bases and J lost 2; bases outside the gene matches: 11. This CDR3 region has 16 residues. Germline CDR1 is DFQATT and CDR2 is SNEGSKA (reference sequence). This CDR3 reads CSASAFTRGPTDTQYF. DNA of the CDR3: TGCAGTGCTAGTGCCTTTACTAGGGGGCCCACAGATACGCAGTATTTT.

This chain links TRBV30 with TRBJ2-1; 11 bases align to TRBD1. The V gene end was trimmed by 4 bases and the J gene end by 6 bases; junction bases not matched to a gene: 8. The CDR3 has 15 residues. Per the germline V gene, CDR1 is GTSNPN and CDR2 is SVGIG (reference sequence). The CDR3 here is CAWTHPGQGVNEQFF. CDR3 nucleotides: TGTGCCTGGACCCACCCGGGACAGGGGGTCAATGAGCAGTTCTTC.

The chain is built from TRBV11-2 and TRBJ2-1; 11 nucleotides match TRBD1. The CDR3 is 16 residues long. V shed 0 bases and J 12 bases; nucleotides not matched to a gene: 10. Germline assignment: CDR1 SGHAT and CDR2 FQNNGV. The CDR3 here is CASSLDIGQGAHGQFF. Here the CDR3 DNA reads TGTGCCAGCAGCTTAGACATCGGACAGGGGGCCCATGGGCAGTTCTTC.

The rearrangement uses TRBV7-3 and TRBJ1-1; no clear D. This CDR3 is 13 amino acids long. Trimming pared 3 bases from V and 0 bases from J, leaving 5 bases between. Germline CDR1 and CDR2: SGHTA and FQGTGA. The CDR3 bases are TGTGCCAGCAGCTTTGACATGAACACTGAAGCTTTCTTT. Protein sequence: CASSFDMNTEAFF. Variable domain in full (rest from reference TRBV7-3 and TRBJ1-1): GAGVSQTPSNKVTEKGKYVELRCDPISGHTALYWYRQSLGQGPEFLIYFQGTGAADDSGLPNDRFFAVRPEGSVSTLKIQRTERGDSAVYLCASSFDMNTEAFFGQGTRLTVV.

The chain is built from TRBV10-3 and TRBJ2-7, with 9 bases identical to TRBD1. Germline CDR1 and CDR2: ENHRY and SYGVKD. This CDR3 is 13 amino acids long. With 11 bases clipped from V and 5 bases from J, the junction kept 10 bases outside the gene matches. The CDR3 region is CAPRGTGRNEQYF. As DNA, the CDR3 is TGTGCCCCCCGGGGGACAGGGCGTAACGAGCAGTACTTC.

The chain has TRBV18 and TRBJ1-1; no definite D call. The V end was cut by 2 bases, the J end by 1 base, with 11 bases between. Germline V gene lookup returns CDR1 KGHSH and CDR2 LQKENI. The CDR3 totals 15 residues. CDR3 region: CASSPAGLGNTEAFF. CDR3 nucleotides: TGTGCCAGCTCACCAGCGGGGTTGGGGAACACTGAAGCTTTCTTT.